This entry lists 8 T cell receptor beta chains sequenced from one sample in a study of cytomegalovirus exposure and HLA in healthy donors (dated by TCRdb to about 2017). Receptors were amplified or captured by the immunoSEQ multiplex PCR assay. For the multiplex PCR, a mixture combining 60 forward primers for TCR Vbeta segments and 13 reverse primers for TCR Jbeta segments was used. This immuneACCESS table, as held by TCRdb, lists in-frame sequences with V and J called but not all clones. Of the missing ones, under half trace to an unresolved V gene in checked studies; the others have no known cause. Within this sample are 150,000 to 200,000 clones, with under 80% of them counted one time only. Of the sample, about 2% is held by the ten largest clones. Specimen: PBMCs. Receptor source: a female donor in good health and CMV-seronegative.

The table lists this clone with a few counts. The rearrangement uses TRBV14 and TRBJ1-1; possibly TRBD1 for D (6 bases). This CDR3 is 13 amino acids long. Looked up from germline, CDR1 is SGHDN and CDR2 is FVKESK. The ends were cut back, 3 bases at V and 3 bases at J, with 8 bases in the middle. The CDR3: CASSHRGYTEAFF. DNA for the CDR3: TGTGCCAGCAGCCACAGGGGTTACACTGAAGCTTTCTTT.

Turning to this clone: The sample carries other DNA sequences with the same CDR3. Written as DNA, the CDR3 is TGCGCCAGCAGCTTGGAAACAGGAGCCTACGAGCAGTACTTC. It specifies CASSLETGAYEQYF. This rearrangement joins TRBV5-1 to TRBJ2-7, with a tentative D call TRBD1 (5 bases). This CDR3 region has 14 residues. V was clipped by 0 bases and J by 2 bases, with 9 bases between them. CDR1 and CDR2 (germline): SGHRS, YFSETQ.

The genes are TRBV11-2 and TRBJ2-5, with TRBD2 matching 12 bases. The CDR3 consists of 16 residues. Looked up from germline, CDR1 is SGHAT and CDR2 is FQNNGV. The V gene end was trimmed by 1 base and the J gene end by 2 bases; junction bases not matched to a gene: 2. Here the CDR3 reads CASSLGGLAGQETQYF. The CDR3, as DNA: TGTGCCAGCAGCTTAGGAGGACTAGCGGGGCAAGAGACCCAGTACTTC.

The CDR3 loop reads CASSPAWQDSGNTIYF. The CDR3 DNA sequence: TGTGCCAGCAGTCCCGCCTGGCAAGACTCTGGAAACACCATATATTTT. V usage is TRBV28 and J usage is TRBJ1-3; no definite D call. Per germline, CDR1 MDHEN and CDR2 SYDVKM. The CDR3 loop spans 16 amino acids. Trimming removed 5 bases at V and 0 bases at J, with 14 bases between.

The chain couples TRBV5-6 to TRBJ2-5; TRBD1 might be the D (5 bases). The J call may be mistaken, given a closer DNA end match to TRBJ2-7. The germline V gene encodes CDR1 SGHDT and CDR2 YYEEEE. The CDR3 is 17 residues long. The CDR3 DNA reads TGTGCCAGCAGCGTTACAGGAACCTCATACCTTCCCTACGAGCAGTACTTC. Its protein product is CASSVTGTSYLPYEQYF.

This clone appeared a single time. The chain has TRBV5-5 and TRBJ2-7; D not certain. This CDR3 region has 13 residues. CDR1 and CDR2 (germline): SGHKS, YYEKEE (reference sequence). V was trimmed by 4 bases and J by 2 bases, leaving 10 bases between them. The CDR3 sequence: CASSPNHPYEQYF. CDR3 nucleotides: TGTGCCAGCAGCCCAAATCATCCCTACGAGCAGTACTTC.

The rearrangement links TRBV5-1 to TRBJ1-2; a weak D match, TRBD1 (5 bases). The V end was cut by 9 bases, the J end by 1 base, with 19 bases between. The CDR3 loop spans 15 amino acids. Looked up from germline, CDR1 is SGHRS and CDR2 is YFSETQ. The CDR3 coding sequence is TGCGCCACCAGGCAGGGTGGAGGGGATAACTATGGCTACACCTTC. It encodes CATRQGGGDNYGYTF.

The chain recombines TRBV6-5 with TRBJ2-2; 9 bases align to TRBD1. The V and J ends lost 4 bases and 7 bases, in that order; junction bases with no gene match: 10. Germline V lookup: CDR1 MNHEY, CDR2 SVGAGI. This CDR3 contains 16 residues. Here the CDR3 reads CASSLTPGQGGGELFF. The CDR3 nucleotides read TGTGCCAGCAGTTTAACTCCGGGACAGGGTGGCGGGGAGCTGTTTTTT.